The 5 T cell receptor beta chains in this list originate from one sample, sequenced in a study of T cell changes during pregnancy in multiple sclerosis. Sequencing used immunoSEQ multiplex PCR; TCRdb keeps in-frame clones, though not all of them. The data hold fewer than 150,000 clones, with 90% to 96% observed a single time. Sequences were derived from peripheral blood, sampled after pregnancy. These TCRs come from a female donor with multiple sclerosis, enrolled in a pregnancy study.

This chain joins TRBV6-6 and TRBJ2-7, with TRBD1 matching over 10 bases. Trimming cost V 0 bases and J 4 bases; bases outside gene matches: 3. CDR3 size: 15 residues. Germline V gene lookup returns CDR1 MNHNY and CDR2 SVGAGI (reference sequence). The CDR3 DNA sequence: TGTGCCAGCAGTTACTCCGGGACAGGGGTTTACGAGCAGTACTTC. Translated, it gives CASSYSGTGVYEQYF.

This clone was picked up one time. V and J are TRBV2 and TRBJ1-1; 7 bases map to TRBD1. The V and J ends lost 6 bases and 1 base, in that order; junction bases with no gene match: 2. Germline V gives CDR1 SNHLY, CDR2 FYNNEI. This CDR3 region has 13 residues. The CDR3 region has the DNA TGTGCCAGCAGGTGGACAGGGAACACTGAAGCTTTCTTT. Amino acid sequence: CASRWTGNTEAFF.

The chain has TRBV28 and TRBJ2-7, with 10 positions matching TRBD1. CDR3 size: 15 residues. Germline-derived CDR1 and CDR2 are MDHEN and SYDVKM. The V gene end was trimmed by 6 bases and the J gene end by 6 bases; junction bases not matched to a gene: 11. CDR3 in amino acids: CASSITGTGVSEQYF. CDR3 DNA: TGTGCCAGCAGCATAACCGGGACAGGGGTTTCCGAGCAGTACTTC.

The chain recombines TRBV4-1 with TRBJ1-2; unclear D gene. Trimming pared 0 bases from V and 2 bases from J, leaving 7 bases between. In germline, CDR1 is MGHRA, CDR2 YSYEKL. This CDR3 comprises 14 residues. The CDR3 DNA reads TGCGCCAGCAGCCAAGAGCCACAGAACTATGGCTACACCTTC. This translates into CASSQEPQNYGYTF.

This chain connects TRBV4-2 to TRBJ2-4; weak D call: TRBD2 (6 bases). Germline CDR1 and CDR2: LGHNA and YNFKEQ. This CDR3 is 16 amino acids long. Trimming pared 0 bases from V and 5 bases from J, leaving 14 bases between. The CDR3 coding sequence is TGTGCCAGCAGCCAAGAATTCCTAGCGCGTGAAAACATTCAGTACTTC. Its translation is CASSQEFLARENIQYF.